What follows describes a single T cell receptor (beta chain). Its antigen has not been determined. The record has no base qualities; no much larger clone is one base away. Using the deep immunoSEQ assay, multiplex PCR amplified TCR CDR3 regions from genomic DNA. Genomic DNA extracted from each cell subset was distributed evenly over all wells of several immunoSEQ 96-well plates, and each plate served as one replicate. For unsorted PBMC, around 310 ng of genomic DNA, equivalent to 25,000 to 35,000 T cell genomes, went into each replicate PCR. Genomic DNA from unsorted PBMC was sequenced over ten immunoSEQ deep assay plates. The purified libraries were quantified using a Qubit 3.0 fluorometer, sized with a Bioanalyzer 2100, and then quantified again using the KAPA Library Quantification kit. Every immunoSEQ 96-well plate was sequenced on a separate single-read 150-cycle Illumina NextSeq 550 flow cell. The source study handled its data this way. Because the immunoSEQ output held only junctional sequences and lacked quality scores, the filtering could not match the filtering applied to full-length reads. Sequences were annotated with PyIR, a Python wrapper for IgBLAST v1.9, using IMGT germline references to assign V/J genes and CDR3. Any read was removed if the V/J assignment was weak (E-value above 1e-6), the CDR3 was missing, or the read contained stop codons, out-of-frame junctions, or ambiguous translated residues. V3J clonotypes were defined as sequences sharing an identical inferred V gene, J gene, and CDR3 amino acid sequence. To compute the percentage overlap between repertoires, the number of shared unique clonotypes was divided by the size of the smaller repertoire. Richness of each repertoire was evaluated using RTK rarefaction, the Chao1 estimator, and Recon v2.1 estimates of unobserved clonotypes. TCRdb carries this immuneACCESS record with in-frame sequences only. Its versions omit some clonotypes, under half of them owing to an unresolved V gene in the studies checked, with the rest unexplained. V and J calls and clone size are those listed in that table; D and trimming were worked out from the DNA. This sample lists fewer than 500,000 clones; 60% to 80% were detected once. Around 13% of the sample is taken by the ten largest.

The donors were healthy, HIV-negative adults who had no recently reported acute infections or vaccinations. Every donor was a Caucasian adult living in Nashville, Tennessee, USA. For unsorted samples, approximately 81 million PBMCs were counted, and genomic DNA was extracted using the QIAamp DNA Blood Mini kit. Blood was collected by leukapheresis, and PBMCs were isolated by Ficoll-Histopaque density gradient centrifugation and then cryopreserved in liquid nitrogen vapor phase. CDR1 and CDR2 are read off the germline V gene as SGHVS and FNYEAQ. Inclusive of the bounding cysteine and phenylalanine, the CDR3 is 16 residues long. Only CDR3 DNA is held: 48 bases, read in frame from base 1. V is pared back by 5 bases and J by 8 bases, with 22 bases lying between the germline termini. This specimen comes from a study of shared clonotypes between healthy human individuals (dated by TCRdb to about 2020). Regarding the complete study: A few men and two women, aged 18 to 49 years, made up the cohort. To estimate repertoire size and how much clonotypes are shared between individuals, the study performed deep sequencing of blood TCR repertoires from roughly five healthy adults. Different laboratories and diverse techniques were used to prepare libraries and sequence TCR repertoires, to increase sequencing depth and limit assay-specific biases. Leukapheresis yielded between about 0.85 and 10 billion PBMCs per donor.

Paper-wide results and their limitations: Because the study included a small number of donors, the genetic and exposure-history diversity represented was limited. Pairwise subsampling indicated that sequencing depth was expected to affect the degree of clonotype sharing among donors. Sampling was limited to blood, and TCR repertoires in tissue likely differ from TCR repertoires in blood.

The rearranged segments are TRBV7-6 and TRBJ2-1, with TRBD2 perhaps the D gene, on 8 matching bases. The clonotype originates from a woman between 40 and 50 years old in good health. Some clones in this sample may be carry-over from other donors' samples. The material sequenced was PBMCs. This receptor carries the CDR3 CASSPPAGLGGDEQFF. The base sequence is TGTGCCAGCAGCCCCCCAGCGGGACTAGGGGGCGATGAGCAGTTCTTC.